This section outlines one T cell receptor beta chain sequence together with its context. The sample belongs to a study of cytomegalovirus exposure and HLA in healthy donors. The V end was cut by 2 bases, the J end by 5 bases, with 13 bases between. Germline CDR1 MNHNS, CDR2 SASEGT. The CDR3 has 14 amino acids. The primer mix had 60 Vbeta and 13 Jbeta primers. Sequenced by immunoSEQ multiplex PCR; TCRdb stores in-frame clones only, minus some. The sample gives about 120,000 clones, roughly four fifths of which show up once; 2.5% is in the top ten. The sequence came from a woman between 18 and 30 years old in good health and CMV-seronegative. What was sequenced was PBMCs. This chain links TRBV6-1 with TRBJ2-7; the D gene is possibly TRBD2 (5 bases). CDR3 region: CASSESGSSDEQYF. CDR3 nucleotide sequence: TGTGCCAGCAGTGAATCTGGGAGTAGCGACGAGCAGTACTTC.